The 17 T cell receptor beta chains presented below share a single source sample, sequenced in a study of early T cells in non-severe SARS-CoV-2 infection. TCRdb processed the 5' RACE reads anew with MiXCR; each CDR3 protein has one entry. The sample shows about 33,000 distinct CDR3 sequences, approximately 5.2% of them seen only once. The source material was whole blood. The receptor set was obtained from an adult who was a healthcare worker with PCR-confirmed SARS-CoV-2 infection or an uninfected control (not recorded which).

The table lists this clonotype with many counts. CDR3 DNA: TGTGCTAGTGGTTTTTTCGCGGGGGAAACCGGGGAGCTGTTTTTT. Protein product: CASGFFAGETGELFF. The chain carries TRBV12-5 and TRBJ2-2; 7 bases fit TRBD2. Per the germline V gene, CDR1 is LGHNT and CDR2 is FRNRAP. The CDR3 sequence is 15 residues long. V lost 3 bases to trimming and J lost 5 bases; unmatched junction nucleotides: 6.

This clonotype was detected ten times or more. This chain uses TRBV15 with TRBJ2-1; possible D gene TRBD2, 6 bases. The germline V gene has CDR1 LNHNV and CDR2 YYDKDF (reference sequence). Trimming cost V 1 base and J 4 bases, with 11 bases left between them. CDR3 length equals 15 residues. CDR3 sequence: CATSRVSGEYNEQFF. CDR3 bases: TGTGCCACCAGCAGAGTTAGCGGAGAGTACAATGAGCAGTTCTTC.

This clonotype was detected many times. V gene TRBV15 combines with J gene TRBJ2-5; a weak D match, TRBD2 (5 bases). The CDR3 is made up of 17 amino acids. V was shortened by 0 bases and J by 1 base, with 15 bases between the two germline ends. CDR1 is LNHNV, CDR2 YYDKDF, per germline (reference sequence). The CDR3 nucleotides are TGTGCCACCAGCAGAGATCGAGGGTTAAGGAGCCAAGAGACCCAGTACTTC. Amino acid sequence: CATSRDRGLRSQETQYF.

Concerning this clonotype: A much larger clone lies a single base off, so this may be a read error. The CDR3 is CASSFGLTAEAFF. CDR3 DNA: TGTGCCAGCAGCTTCGGTCTGACAGCTGAAGCTTTCTTT. The genes are TRBV5-5 and TRBJ1-1, with a weak D call TRBD1 (5 bases). The CDR3 runs to 13 residues. Germline values: CDR1 SGHKS, CDR2 YYEKEE (reference sequence). The V end lost 2 bases, the J end lost 6 bases, and 11 bases lay between the germline ends.

This clonotype was detected ten times or more. The chain combines TRBV20-1 with TRBJ2-1; 8 bases align to TRBD1. Germline values: CDR1 DFQATT, CDR2 SNEGSKA (reference sequence). The length of the CDR3 is 20 residues. V lost 4 bases to trimming and J lost 1 base; unmatched junction nucleotides: 21. The CDR3 region has the DNA TGCAGTGCTACCCTAGAGGTCGGACAGGGCTTAGGATATTCCTACAATGAGCAGTTCTTC. Translation gives CSATLEVGQGLGYSYNEQFF.

In regard to this clonotype: A much larger clone lies one base from this, so it may be a read error. The CDR3 spells CARSPRTGLLSYEQYF. For the CDR3, the DNA is TGTGCCAGAAGCCCCAGGACAGGACTTCTCTCCTACGAGCAGTACTTC. The chain joins TRBV7-2 to TRBJ2-7; 7 bases align to TRBD1. Germline trimming cut 9 bases from V and 0 bases from J; bases unmatched to any gene: 14. Germline V gives CDR1 SGHTA, CDR2 FQGNSA. The CDR3 totals 16 residues. Full variable domain (missing parts from reference TRBV7-2 and TRBJ2-7): GAGVSQSPSNKVTEKGKDVELRCDPISGHTALYWYRQSLGQGLEFLIYFQGNSAPDKSGLPSDRFSAERTGGSVSTLTIQRTQQEDSAVYLCARSPRTGLLSYEQYFGPGTRLTVT.

This chain joins TRBV11-2 and TRBJ2-5; TRBD2 is a possible D gene (6 bases). Germline V gene sequence: CDR1 SGHAT, CDR2 FQNNGV. The CDR3 spans 15 residues. The germline V and J ends were trimmed by 3 bases and 1 base, with 12 bases remaining between them. CDR3 sequence reads: CASSLEPGVQETQYF. The DNA of the CDR3 is TGTGCCAGCAGCTTGGAACCGGGAGTCCAAGAGACCCAGTACTTC.

This clonotype was seen at least ten times. This sequence joins TRBV30 and TRBJ1-1, with unresolved D. V lost 3 bases and J lost 2, with 4 bases in between. The CDR3 has 11 amino acids. The V gene's germline CDR1 is GTSNPN and CDR2 SVGIG (reference sequence). In DNA form, the CDR3 reads TGTGCCTGGAGGGGAAACACTGAAGCTTTCTTT. It codes for CAWRGNTEAFF.

This clonotype has more than one count but fewer than ten. The V and J genes are TRBV6-6 and TRBJ1-1; no clear D gene. The V gene lost 7 bases and the J gene lost 5 bases, with 20 bases spanning the gap. The CDR3 length is 15 residues. Germline V gene sequence: CDR1 MNHNY, CDR2 SVGAGI (reference sequence). CDR3 bases: TGTGCCAGCATTGATTCCCTCCGGGGTCGGACTGAAGCTTTCTTT. Amino acid sequence: CASIDSLRGRTEAFF.

This clonotype has ten or more counts. The J gene is TRBJ1-5, the V gene TRBV2; D unresolved. V lost 4 bases and J 6 bases, leaving 7 bases between the germline ends. This CDR3 is 12 amino acids long. CDR1 is SNHLY, CDR2 FYNNEI, per germline. CDR3 bases: TGTGCCAGCAGTGGAGAGGCTCAGCCCCAGCATTTT. Residues: CASSGEAQPQHF.

This clonotype was found many times. CDR3 sequence (DNA): TGTGCCAGCAGCCTACTTGGCGGGACAGGGGGCAGCGAGCAGTACTTC. It yields the protein CASSLLGGTGGSEQYF. The gene calls are TRBV5-5 and TRBJ2-7; 12 bases are shared with TRBD1. Germline CDR1 is SGHKS and CDR2 is YYEKEE (reference sequence). The CDR3 has 16 residues. V gave up 4 bases and J gave up 6 bases; unmatched junction bases: 11.

This clonotype was observed at least ten times. The rearrangement uses TRBV11-2 and TRBJ2-1; TRBD1 agrees at 10 bases. CDR1 and CDR2 (germline): SGHAT, FQNNGV. With 5 bases clipped from V and 1 base from J, the junction kept 2 bases outside the gene matches. The CDR3 has 15 amino acids. Written as DNA, the CDR3 is TGTGCCAGCAGCCCGGGACAGGGGTCCTACAATGAGCAGTTCTTC. It specifies CASSPGQGSYNEQFF.

There are many counts of this clonotype. The gene calls are TRBV6-2 or TRBV6-3 and TRBJ1-1; D gene uncertain. Germline assignment: CDR1 MNHEY and CDR2 SVGEGT. The CDR3 spans 14 residues. V lost 4 bases to trimming and J lost 0 bases, with 9 bases between them. CDR3 DNA: TGTGCCAGCAGTTTATACGGAATGAACACTGAAGCTTTCTTT. Translation gives CASSLYGMNTEAFF.

This clonotype was recorded at least ten times. The chain is built from TRBV11-3 and TRBJ2-1; 12 bases align to TRBD2. Per the germline V gene, CDR1 is SGHNT and CDR2 is YENEEA. The J segment lost 5 bases and the V segment lost 1 base, leaving 3 bases of the junction unmatched. CDR3 length equals 16 residues. The CDR3 DNA follows: TGTGCCAGCAGCTTAGGGACTAGCGGGGATGACAATGAGCAGTTCTTC. Its protein product is CASSLGTSGDDNEQFF.

This clonotype was seen ten or more times. The rearrangement joins TRBV7-9 to TRBJ2-3, with 8 bases that match TRBD2. The CDR3 has 15 amino acids. Looked up from germline, CDR1 is SEHNR and CDR2 is FQNEAQ (reference sequence). V lost 3 bases, J lost 3 bases, and 5 bases stayed unmatched. The CDR3 region is CASSLERGWTDTQYF. The CDR3, as DNA: TGTGCCAGCAGCTTGGAGCGGGGGTGGACAGATACGCAGTATTTT.

This clonotype was found many times. The V and J genes are TRBV5-4 and TRBJ2-1; TRBD2 is a possible D gene (7 bases). V lost 3 bases and J lost 7, with 23 bases in between. CDR1 and CDR2 from the germline V gene are SGHNT and YYREEE (reference sequence). The CDR3 is 17 amino acids. CDR3 nucleotides: TGTGCCAGCAGCTATCCCTTTGGGGGGGGGCCTCCTAATGAGCAGTTCTTC. It translates to CASSYPFGGGPPNEQFF. The complete variable domain, with remaining parts taken from reference TRBV5-4 and TRBJ2-1, reads ETGVTQSPTHLIKTRGQQVTLRCSSQSGHNTVSWYQQALGQGPQFIFQYYREEENGRGNFPPRFSGLQFPNYSSELNVNALELDDSALYLCASSYPFGGGPPNEQFFGPGTRLTVL.

This clonotype was recorded at least ten times. The J gene is TRBJ2-6, the V gene TRBV30; D may be TRBD1 (5 bases). Trimming removed 3 bases from V and 1 base from J, with 10 bases in between. CDR1 is GTSNPN, CDR2 SVGIG, per germline (reference sequence). The CDR3 is made up of 15 amino acids. The chain's CDR3 is CAWRSGLSGANVLTF. The CDR3 region has the DNA TGTGCCTGGAGGTCAGGGCTTTCTGGGGCCAACGTCCTGACTTTC.